This passage covers 5 T cell receptor beta chains from one sample sequenced in a study of T cells in Graves' hyperthyroidism and ophthalmopathy (dated by TCRdb to about 2019). The library was prepared using multiplex PCR. Sequencing took place on an Illumina HiSeq 2000. TCR beta CDR3 regions were amplified from RNA transcripts. For the first round of RT-PCR on the TCR CDR3, the HTBI primer set was used together with the Qiagen OneStep RT-PCR kit. TCRdb applied fastp at Q25 and MiXCR to the public reads, then kept only in-frame beta chains. Every distinct CDR3 protein forms one entry, paired with its most common genes and DNA. Counted in this sample were 550,000 to 600,000 distinct CDR3 sequences; over 15% of them appeared once. Approximately 20% of the sample lies in the top ten. The sample taken for sequencing was blood. These TCRs come from a woman aged 18-30 years with Graves' hyperthyroidism.

This clonotype was found a few times. Just one base apart from a much larger clone, this may be a read error. V is TRBV20-1 and J is TRBJ2-1; no firm D call. The germline V and J ends were trimmed by 6 bases and 10 bases, with 22 bases remaining between them. CDR3 length: 14 amino acids. The germline V gene has CDR1 DFQATT and CDR2 SNEGSKA (reference sequence). In nucleotides, the CDR3 is TGCAGTGCCCCCGCCTACCTAGATCCTTACGAGCAGTTCTTC. It yields the protein CSAPAYLDPYEQFF.

This clonotype was counted between two and nine times. This rearrangement joins TRBV3-1 to TRBJ2-1; D gene ambiguous. Germline lookup yields CDR1 LGHDT and CDR2 YNNKEL (reference sequence). V was trimmed by 4 bases and J by 6 bases, leaving 13 bases between them. The CDR3 runs 14 residues. Here the CDR3 reads CASSPLWEGNEQFF. CDR3 sequence (DNA): TGTGCCAGCAGCCCACTCTGGGAAGGCAATGAGCAGTTCTTC.

In its sample, this clonotype was seen many times. CDR3 amino acids: CASSQVGVGSGNTIYF. CDR3 nucleotide sequence: TGCGCCAGCAGCCAAGTAGGAGTGGGTTCTGGAAACACCATATATTTT. J is TRBJ1-3 and V is TRBV4-3; no clear D. Germline values: CDR1 LGHNA, CDR2 YSLEER. The V end lost 1 base, the J end lost 1 base, and 11 bases lay between the germline ends. CDR3 length equals 16 residues.

This clonotype was counted only a few times. The rearrangement links TRBV2 to TRBJ2-5; 9 nucleotides align to TRBD1. V shed 1 base and J 5 bases; nucleotides not matched to a gene: 8. Germline loops: CDR1 SNHLY, CDR2 FYNNEI. The length of the CDR3 is 16 residues. The CDR3 region is CASSEVWTGETETQYF. CDR3 nucleotides: TGTGCCAGCAGTGAAGTGTGGACAGGGGAGACGGAGACCCAGTACTTC.

The rearrangement joins TRBV19 to TRBJ2-3; D is undetermined. Germline V gene sequence: CDR1 LNHDA, CDR2 SQIVND (reference sequence). This CDR3 is 14 amino acids long. V was clipped by 8 bases and J by 0 bases, with 12 bases between them. CDR3 sequence (DNA): TGTGCCAGTTCTTCCAGCTCTAGCACAGATACGCAGTATTTT. Residues: CASSSSSSTDTQYF.